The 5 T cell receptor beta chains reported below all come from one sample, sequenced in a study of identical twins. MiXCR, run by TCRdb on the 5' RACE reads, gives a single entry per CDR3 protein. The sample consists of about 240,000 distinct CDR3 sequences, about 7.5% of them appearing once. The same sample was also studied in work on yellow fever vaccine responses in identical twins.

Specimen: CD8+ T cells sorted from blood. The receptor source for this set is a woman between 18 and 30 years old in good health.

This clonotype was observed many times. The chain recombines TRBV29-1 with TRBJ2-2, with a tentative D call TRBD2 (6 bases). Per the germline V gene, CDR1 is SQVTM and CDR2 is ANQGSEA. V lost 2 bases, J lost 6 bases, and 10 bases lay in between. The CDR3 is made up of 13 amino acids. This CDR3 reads CSVEPGVAGELFF. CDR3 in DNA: TGCAGCGTTGAACCGGGGGTTGCCGGGGAGCTGTTTTTT.

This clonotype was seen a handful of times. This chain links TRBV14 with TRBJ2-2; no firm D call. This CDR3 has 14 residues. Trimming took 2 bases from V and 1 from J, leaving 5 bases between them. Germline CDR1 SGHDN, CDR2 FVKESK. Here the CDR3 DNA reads TGTGCCAGCAGCCAAAAGAGGAACACCGGGGAGCTGTTTTTT. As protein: CASSQKRNTGELFF.

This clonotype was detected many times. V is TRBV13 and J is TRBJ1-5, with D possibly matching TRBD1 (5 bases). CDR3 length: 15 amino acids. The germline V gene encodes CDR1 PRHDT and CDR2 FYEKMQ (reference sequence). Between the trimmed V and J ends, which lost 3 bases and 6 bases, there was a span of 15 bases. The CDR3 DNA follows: TGTGCCAGCAGCTTGGGGCAGGGTTTTCCTCAGCCCCAGCATTTT. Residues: CASSLGQGFPQPQHF.

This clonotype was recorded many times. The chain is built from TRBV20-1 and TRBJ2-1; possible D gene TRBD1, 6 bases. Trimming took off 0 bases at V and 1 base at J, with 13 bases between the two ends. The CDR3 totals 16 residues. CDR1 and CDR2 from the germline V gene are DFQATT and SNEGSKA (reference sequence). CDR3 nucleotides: TGCAGTGCTAGAGATGCCACAGGGCCATCCTACAATGAGCAGTTCTTC. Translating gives CSARDATGPSYNEQFF.

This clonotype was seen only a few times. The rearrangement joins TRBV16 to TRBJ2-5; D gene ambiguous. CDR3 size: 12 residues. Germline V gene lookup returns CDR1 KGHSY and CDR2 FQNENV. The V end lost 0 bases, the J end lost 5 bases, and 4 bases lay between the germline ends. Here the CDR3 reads CASSQSWETQYF. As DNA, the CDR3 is TGTGCCAGCAGCCAATCCTGGGAGACCCAGTACTTC.